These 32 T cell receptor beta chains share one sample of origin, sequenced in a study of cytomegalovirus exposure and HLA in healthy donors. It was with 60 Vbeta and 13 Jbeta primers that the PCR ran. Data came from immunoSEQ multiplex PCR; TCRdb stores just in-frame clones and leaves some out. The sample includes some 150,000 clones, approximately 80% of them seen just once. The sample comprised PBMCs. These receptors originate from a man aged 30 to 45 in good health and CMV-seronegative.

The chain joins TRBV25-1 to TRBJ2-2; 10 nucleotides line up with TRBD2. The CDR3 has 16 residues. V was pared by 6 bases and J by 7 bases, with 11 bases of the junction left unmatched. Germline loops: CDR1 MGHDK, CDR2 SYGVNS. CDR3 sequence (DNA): TGTGCCAGCAGAAACGACCTAGCGGGGGCCGGCGGGGAGCTGTTTTTT. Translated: CASRNDLAGAGGELFF.

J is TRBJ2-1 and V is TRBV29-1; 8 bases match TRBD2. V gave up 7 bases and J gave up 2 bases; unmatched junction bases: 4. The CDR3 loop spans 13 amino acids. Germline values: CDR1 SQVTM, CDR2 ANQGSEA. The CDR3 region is CSGLGLAYNEQFF. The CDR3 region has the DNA TGCAGCGGACTGGGACTAGCCTACAATGAGCAGTTCTTC.

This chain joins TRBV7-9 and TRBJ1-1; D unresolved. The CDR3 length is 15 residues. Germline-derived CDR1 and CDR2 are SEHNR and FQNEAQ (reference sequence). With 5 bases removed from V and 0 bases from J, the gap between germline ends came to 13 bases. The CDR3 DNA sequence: TGTGCCAGCAGCCCCCCCCAGTTGATGAACACTGAAGCTTTCTTT. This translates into CASSPPQLMNTEAFF.

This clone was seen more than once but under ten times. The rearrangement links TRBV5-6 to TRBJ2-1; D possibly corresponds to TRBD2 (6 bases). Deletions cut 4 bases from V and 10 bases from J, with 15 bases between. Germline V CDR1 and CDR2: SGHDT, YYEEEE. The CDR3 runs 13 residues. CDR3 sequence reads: CASSPEAGTEQFF. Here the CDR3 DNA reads TGTGCCAGCAGCCCGGAGGCGGGGACGGAGCAGTTCTTC.

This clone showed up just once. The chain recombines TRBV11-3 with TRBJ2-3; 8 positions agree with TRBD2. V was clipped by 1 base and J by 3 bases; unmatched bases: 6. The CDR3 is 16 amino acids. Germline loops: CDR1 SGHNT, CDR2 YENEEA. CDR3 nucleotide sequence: TGTGCCAGCAGCTTAGGGGTACTAGCGGATACAGATACGCAGTATTTT. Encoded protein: CASSLGVLADTDTQYF.

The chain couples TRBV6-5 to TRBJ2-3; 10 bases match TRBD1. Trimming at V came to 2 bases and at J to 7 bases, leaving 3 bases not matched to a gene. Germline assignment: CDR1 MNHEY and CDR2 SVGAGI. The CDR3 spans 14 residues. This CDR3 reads CASSYRTGGNTQYF. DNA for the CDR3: TGTGCCAGCAGTTACCGGACAGGGGGTAATACGCAGTATTTT.

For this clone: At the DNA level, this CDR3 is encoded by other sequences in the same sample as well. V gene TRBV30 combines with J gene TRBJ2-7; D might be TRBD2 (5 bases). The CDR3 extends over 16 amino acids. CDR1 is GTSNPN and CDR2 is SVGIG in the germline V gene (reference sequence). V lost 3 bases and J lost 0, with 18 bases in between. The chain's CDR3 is CAWSDPRAVSSYEQYF. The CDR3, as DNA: TGTGCCTGGAGCGACCCGCGAGCGGTGAGCTCCTACGAGCAGTACTTC.

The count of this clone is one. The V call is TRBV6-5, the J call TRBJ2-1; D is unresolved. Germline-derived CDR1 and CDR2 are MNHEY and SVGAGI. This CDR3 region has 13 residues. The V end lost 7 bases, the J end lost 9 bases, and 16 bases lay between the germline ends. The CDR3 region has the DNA TGTGCCAGCATGCGGTTTTCGGGTAGTGAGCAGTTCTTC. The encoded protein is CASMRFSGSEQFF.

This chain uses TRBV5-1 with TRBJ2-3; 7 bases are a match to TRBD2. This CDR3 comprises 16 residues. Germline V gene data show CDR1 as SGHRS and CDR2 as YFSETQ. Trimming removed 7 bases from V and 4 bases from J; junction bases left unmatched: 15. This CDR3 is CASRLPGSGRADTQYF. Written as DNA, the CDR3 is TGCGCCAGCCGCCTCCCCGGTAGCGGGCGGGCAGATACGCAGTATTTT.

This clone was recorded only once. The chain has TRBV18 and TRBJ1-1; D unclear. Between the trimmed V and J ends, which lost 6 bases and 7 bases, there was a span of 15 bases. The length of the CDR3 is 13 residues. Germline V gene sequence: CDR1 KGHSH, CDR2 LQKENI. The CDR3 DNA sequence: TGTGCCAGCTCCCCGGGAGCACGCGGTGAAGCTTTCTTT. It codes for CASSPGARGEAFF. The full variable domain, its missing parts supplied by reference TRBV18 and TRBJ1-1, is NAGVMQNPRHLVRRRGQEARLRCSPMKGHSHVYWYRQLPEEGLKFMVYLQKENIIDESGMPKERFSAEFPKEGPSILRIQQVVRGDSAAYFCASSPGARGEAFFGQGTRLTVV.

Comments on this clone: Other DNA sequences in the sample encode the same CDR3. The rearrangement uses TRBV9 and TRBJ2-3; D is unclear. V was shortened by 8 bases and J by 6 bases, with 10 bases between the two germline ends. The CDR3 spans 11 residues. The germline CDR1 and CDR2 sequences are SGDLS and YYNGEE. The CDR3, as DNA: TGTGCCAGTTCTCCCGGGGATACGCAGTATTTT. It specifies CASSPGDTQYF.

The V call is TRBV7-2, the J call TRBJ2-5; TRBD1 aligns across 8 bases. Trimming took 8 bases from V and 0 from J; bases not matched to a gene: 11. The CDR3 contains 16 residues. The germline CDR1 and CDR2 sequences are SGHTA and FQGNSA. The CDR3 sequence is CASARGLRGHQETQYF. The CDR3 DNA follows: TGTGCCAGCGCCCGAGGGCTCAGGGGGCACCAAGAGACCCAGTACTTC. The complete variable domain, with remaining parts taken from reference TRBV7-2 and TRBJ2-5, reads GAGVSQSPSNKVTEKGKDVELRCDPISGHTALYWYRQSLGQGLEFLIYFQGNSAPDKSGLPSDRFSAERTGGSVSTLTIQRTQQEDSAVYLCASARGLRGHQETQYFGPGTRLLVL.

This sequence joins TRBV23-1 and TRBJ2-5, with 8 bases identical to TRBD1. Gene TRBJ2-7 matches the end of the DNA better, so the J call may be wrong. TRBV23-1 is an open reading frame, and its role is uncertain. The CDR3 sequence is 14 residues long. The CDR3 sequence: CASSPGQERYEQYF. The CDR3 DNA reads TGCGCCAGCAGTCCGGGACAGGAGCGGTACGAGCAGTACTTC.

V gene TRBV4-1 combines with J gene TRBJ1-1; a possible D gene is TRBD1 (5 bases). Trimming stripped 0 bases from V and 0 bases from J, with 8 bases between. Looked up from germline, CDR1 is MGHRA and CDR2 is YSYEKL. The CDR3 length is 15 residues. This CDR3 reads CASSQDPQVNTEAFF. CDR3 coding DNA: TGCGCCAGCAGCCAAGATCCACAGGTGAACACTGAAGCTTTCTTT.

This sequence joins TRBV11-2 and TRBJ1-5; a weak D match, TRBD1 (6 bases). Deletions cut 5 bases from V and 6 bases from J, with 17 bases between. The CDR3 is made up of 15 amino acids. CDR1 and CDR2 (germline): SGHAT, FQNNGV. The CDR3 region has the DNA TGTGCCAGCAGCCCAACACCGGGGGGCAGTCAGCCCCAGCATTTT. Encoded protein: CASSPTPGGSQPQHF.

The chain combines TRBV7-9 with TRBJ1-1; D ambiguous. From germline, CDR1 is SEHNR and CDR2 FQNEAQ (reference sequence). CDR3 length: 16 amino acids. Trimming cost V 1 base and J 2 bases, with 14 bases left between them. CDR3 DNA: TGTGCCAGCAGCTTAGTTCAGGTACATCGAAACACTGAAGCTTTCTTT. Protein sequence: CASSLVQVHRNTEAFF.

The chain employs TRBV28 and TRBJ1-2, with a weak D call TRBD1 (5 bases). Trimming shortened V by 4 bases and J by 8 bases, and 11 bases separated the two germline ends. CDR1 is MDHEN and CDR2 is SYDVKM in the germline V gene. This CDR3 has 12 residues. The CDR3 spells CASSSLQGGYTF. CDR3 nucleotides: TGTGCCAGCAGTTCCCTTCAGGGCGGCTACACCTTC.

The CDR3 DNA reads TGTGCCAGCAGTTACGCTAGCGACACCGGGGAGCTGTTTTTT. It translates to CASSYASDTGELFF. The chain recombines TRBV6-6 with TRBJ2-2, with D possibly matching TRBD2 (6 bases). The CDR3 loop spans 14 amino acids. V lost 2 bases to trimming and J lost 3 bases, with 7 bases between them. Germline-derived CDR1 and CDR2 are MNHNY and SVGAGI (reference sequence).

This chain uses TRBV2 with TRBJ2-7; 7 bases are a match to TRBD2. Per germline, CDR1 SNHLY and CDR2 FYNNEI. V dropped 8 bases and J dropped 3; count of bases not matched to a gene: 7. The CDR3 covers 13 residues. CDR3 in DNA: TGTGCCAGCTCGGGCGGGAGTAACTACGAGCAGTACTTC. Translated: CASSGGSNYEQYF.

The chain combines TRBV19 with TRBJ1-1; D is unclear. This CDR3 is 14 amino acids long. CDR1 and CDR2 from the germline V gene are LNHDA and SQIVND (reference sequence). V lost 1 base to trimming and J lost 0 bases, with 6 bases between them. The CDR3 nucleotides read TGTGCCAGTAGTATAGGAGAGATGAACACTGAAGCTTTCTTT. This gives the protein CASSIGEMNTEAFF.

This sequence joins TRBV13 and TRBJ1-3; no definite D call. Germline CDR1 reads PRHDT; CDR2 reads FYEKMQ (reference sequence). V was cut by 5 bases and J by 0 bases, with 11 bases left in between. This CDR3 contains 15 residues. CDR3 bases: TGTGCCAGCAGCCCGCACGGAGTCTCTGGAAACACCATATATTTT. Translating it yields CASSPHGVSGNTIYF. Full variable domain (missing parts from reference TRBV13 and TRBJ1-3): AAGVIQSPRHLIKEKRETATLKCYPIPRHDTVYWYQQGPGQDPQFLISFYEKMQSDKGSIPDRFSAQQFSDYHSELNMSSLELGDSALYFCASSPHGVSGNTIYFGEGSWLTVV.

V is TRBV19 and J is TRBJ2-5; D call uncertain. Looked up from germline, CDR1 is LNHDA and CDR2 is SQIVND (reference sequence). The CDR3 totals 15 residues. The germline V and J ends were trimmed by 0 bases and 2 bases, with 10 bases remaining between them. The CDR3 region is CASSIDVRVQETQYF. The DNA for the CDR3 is TGTGCCAGTAGTATAGATGTAAGAGTGCAAGAGACCCAGTACTTC.

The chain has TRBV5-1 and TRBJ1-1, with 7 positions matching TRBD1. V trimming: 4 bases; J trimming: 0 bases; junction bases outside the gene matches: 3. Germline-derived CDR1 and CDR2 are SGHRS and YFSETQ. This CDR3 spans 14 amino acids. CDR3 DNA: TGCGCCAGCAGCCGGGACAGCATGAACACTGAAGCTTTCTTT. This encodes CASSRDSMNTEAFF.

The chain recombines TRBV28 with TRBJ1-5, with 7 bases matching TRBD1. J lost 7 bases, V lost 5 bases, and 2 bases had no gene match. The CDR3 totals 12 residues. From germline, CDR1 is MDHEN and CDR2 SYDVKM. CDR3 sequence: CASSQQGQPQHF. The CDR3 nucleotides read TGTGCCAGCAGTCAACAGGGGCAGCCCCAGCATTTT.

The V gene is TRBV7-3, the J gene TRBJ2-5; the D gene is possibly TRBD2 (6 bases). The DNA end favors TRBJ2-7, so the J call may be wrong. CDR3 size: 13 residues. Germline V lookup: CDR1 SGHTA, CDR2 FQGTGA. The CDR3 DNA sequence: TGTGCCAGCAGCTTAGTGGGCGGGGACGAGCAGTACTTC. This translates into CASSLVGGDEQYF.

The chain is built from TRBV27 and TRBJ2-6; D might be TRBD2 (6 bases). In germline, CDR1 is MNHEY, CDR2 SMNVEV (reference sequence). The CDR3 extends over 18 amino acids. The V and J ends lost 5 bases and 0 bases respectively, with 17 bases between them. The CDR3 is CASSAGGRWDSGANVLTF. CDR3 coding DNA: TGTGCCAGCAGTGCCGGGGGACGGTGGGACTCTGGGGCCAACGTCCTGACTTTC.

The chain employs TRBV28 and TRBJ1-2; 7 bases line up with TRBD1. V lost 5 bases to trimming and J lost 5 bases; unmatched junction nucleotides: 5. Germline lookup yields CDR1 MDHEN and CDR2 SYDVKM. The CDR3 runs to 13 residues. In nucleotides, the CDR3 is TGTGCCAGCAGTGCCAGGGGGATTTATGGCTACACCTTC. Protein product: CASSARGIYGYTF.

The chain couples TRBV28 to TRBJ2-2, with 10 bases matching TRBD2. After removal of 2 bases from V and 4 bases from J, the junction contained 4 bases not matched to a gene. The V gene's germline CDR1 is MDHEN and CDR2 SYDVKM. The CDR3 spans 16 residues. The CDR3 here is CASSLSLAGVTGELFF. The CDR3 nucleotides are TGTGCCAGCAGTTTAAGTCTAGCGGGAGTCACCGGGGAGCTGTTTTTT.

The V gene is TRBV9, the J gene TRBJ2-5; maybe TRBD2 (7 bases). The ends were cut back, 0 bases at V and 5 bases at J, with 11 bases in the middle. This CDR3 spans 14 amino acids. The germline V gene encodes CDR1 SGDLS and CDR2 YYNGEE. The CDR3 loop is CASSVATGGETQYF. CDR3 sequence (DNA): TGTGCCAGCAGCGTAGCTACGGGGGGCGAGACCCAGTACTTC.

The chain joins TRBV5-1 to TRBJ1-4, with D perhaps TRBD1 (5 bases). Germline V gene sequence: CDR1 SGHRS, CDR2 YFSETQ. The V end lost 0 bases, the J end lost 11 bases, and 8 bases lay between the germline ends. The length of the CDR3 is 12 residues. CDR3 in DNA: TGCGCCAGCAGCTTGGATGCAGGGAAACTGTTTTTT. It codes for CASSLDAGKLFF. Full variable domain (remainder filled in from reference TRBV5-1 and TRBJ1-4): KAGVTQTPRYLIKTRGQQVTLSCSPISGHRSVSWYQQTPGQGLQFLFEYFSETQRNKGNFPGRFSGRQFSNSRSEMNVSTLELGDSALYLCASSLDAGKLFFGSGTQLSVL.

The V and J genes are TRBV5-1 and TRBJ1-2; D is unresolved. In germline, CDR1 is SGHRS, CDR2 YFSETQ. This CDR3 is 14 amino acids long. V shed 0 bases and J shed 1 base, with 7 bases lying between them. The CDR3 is CASSLARGNYGYTF. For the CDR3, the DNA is TGCGCCAGCAGCTTGGCCCGGGGTAACTATGGCTACACCTTC.

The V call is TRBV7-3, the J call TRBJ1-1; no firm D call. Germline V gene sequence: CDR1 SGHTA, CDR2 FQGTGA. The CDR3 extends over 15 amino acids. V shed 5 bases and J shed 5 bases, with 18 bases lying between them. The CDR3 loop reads CASSPPGVESTEAFF. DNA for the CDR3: TGTGCCAGCAGCCCCCCCGGAGTCGAAAGTACTGAAGCTTTCTTT. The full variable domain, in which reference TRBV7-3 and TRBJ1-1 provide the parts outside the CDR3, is GAGVSQTPSNKVTEKGKYVELRCDPISGHTALYWYRQSLGQGPEFLIYFQGTGAADDSGLPNDRFFAVRPEGSVSTLKIQRTERGDSAVYLCASSPPGVESTEAFFGQGTRLTVV.